A few counts support the clone carrying this T cell receptor (beta chain). Its specificity is not known. In germline, CDR1 is SGHNT, CDR2 YYREEE (reference sequence). V shed 4 bases and J shed 2 bases, with 14 bases lying between them. The CDR3 runs 15 residues. These data are taken from a study of beta chain features in type 1 diabetes. In the study overall: In age, gender and cell yields, patients were similar to healthy donors. Across the samples, over 85 million sorted cells were examined in total.

Every isolated RNA sample was fully reverse transcribed, so sequencing captured expressed TCRB transcripts. Some clones are missing from TCRdb's copy, which holds only in-frame ones; the method was immunoSEQ multiplex PCR. This repertoire shows 200,000 to 300,000 clones, about 15% found once; its top ten account for approximately 0.018%. Notes on the study in general: Overrepresentation of cells with high TCR expression could result from cDNA sequencing. The study found fewer insertions and more deletions at VDJ junctions in type 1 diabetes patients. Type 1 diabetes patients had moderately but significantly shorter TCRB CDR3s in all four CD4+ subsets.

The chain is built from TRBV5-4 and TRBJ2-3, with D perhaps matching TRBD2 (6 bases). Sequencing was done on a sample of naive CD4+ T cells from blood. This receptor was identified in a man younger than 45 with type 1 diabetes. The CDR3, as DNA: TGTGCCAGCAGCGGTCCGGGACTCGTCACAGATACGCAGTATTTT. It codes for CASSGPGLVTDTQYF.